This TCR beta chain came from a study of blood T cell repertoires in COVID-19. Study background: Samples came from the United States, Italy and Spain, spanning acute and convalescent COVID-19.

The table came from immunoSEQ multiplex PCR; TCRdb's copy has only in-frame clones and leaves some out. The table includes about 240,000 clones, around 89% detected once. Germline V lookup: CDR1 LGHDT, CDR2 YNNKEL (reference sequence). V shed 0 bases and J shed 0 bases, with 6 bases lying between them. The CDR3 has 15 residues. Cohort assignment relied on participant-reported clinical history. The sample comprised PBMCs or T cells enriched from blood (not recorded which). The V call is TRBV3-1 (or the pseudogene TRBV3-2), the J call TRBJ1-5; D call uncertain. The clonotype was recovered from a woman in her twenties or thirties who had recovered from COVID-19. CDR3 sequence reads: CASSQDLYSNQPQHF. The CDR3 nucleotides read TGTGCCAGCAGCCAAGACCTCTATAGCAATCAGCCCCAGCATTTT.